The 6 T cell receptor beta chains below come from one sample, sequenced in a study of identical twins. TCRdb re-derived calls from the 5' RACE reads in MiXCR, one entry per CDR3 protein. This table has around 480,000 distinct CDR3 sequences, 13% to 15% appearing once. These data were also filed under a second study, of yellow fever vaccine responses in identical twins.

Sequenced input: CD4+ T cells sorted from blood. These TCRs come from a woman in her late teens or twenties in good health.

The chain is built from TRBV5-1 and TRBJ2-2, with D perhaps TRBD1 (5 bases). The CDR3 extends over 16 amino acids. Per the germline V gene, CDR1 is SGHRS and CDR2 is YFSETQ. Trimming left V 0 bases short and J 0 bases short, with 9 bases between. The CDR3 protein is CASSLEGFPNTGELFF. The CDR3, as DNA: TGCGCCAGCAGCTTGGAGGGGTTTCCGAACACCGGGGAGCTGTTTTTT.

This sequence joins TRBV14 and TRBJ2-5; 12 bases fit TRBD2. The V segment lost 4 bases and the J segment 5 bases; nucleotides outside the gene matches: 5. CDR1 is SGHDN and CDR2 is FVKESK in the germline V gene. The CDR3 totals 15 residues. The CDR3 region is CASSPLAGGTETQYF. The CDR3 DNA sequence: TGTGCCAGCAGCCCCCTAGCGGGGGGGACGGAGACCCAGTACTTC.

The J gene is TRBJ1-1, the V gene TRBV20-1; no reliable D call. Germline CDR1 DFQATT, CDR2 SNEGSKA (reference sequence). The CDR3 length is 12 residues. The ends were cut back, 2 bases at V and 0 bases at J, with 4 bases in the middle. The CDR3 sequence is CSARSLNTEAFF. Here the CDR3 DNA reads TGCAGTGCTAGATCGTTGAACACTGAAGCTTTCTTT.

The genes are TRBV20-1 and TRBJ2-1; D ambiguous. CDR1 is DFQATT and CDR2 is SNEGSKA in the germline V gene (reference sequence). V was clipped by 5 bases and J by 2 bases, with 1 base between them. The CDR3 spans 10 residues. CDR3 sequence: CSAAYNEQFF. The CDR3 nucleotides are TGCAGTGCTGCCTACAATGAGCAGTTCTTC.

The chain carries TRBV14 and TRBJ2-3; 11 nucleotides agree with TRBD2. The CDR3 is 19 amino acids. Germline V gives CDR1 SGHDN, CDR2 FVKESK. The junction had 15 bases not matched to a gene; V was cut back by 6 bases and J by 1 base. The CDR3 here is CASSRLPGLAEGGTDTQYF. Written as DNA, the CDR3 is TGTGCCAGCAGTCGCCTTCCGGGACTAGCGGAAGGGGGCACAGATACGCAGTATTTT.

This chain links TRBV20-1 with TRBJ1-1; D gene ambiguous. The CDR3 is 14 residues long. From germline, CDR1 is DFQATT and CDR2 SNEGSKA (reference sequence). CDR3 loop: CTNRGGGMNTEAFF. CDR3 in DNA: TGCACCAACCGGGGAGGCGGCATGAACACTGAAGCTTTCTTT.